The T cell receptor (beta chain) described here comes from a study of T cell changes during pregnancy in multiple sclerosis. By share, this clone ranks as medium-sized (0.01 to 0.1%). The CDR3 spans 16 residues. The table came from immunoSEQ multiplex PCR; TCRdb's copy has only in-frame clones and leaves some out. This sample carries some 10,000 clones, 75% to 85% of them seen once, and the ten largest clones take less than 20%. This receptor was taken from a female donor in good health, enrolled as a control in a pregnancy study. The V and J genes are TRBV21-1 and TRBJ2-7; the D call TRBD1 from the table was never checked on the DNA. TRBV21-1 is noted as a pseudogene. Here the sequenced sample was CD8+ T cells from peripheral blood mononuclear cells, taken in the third trimester of pregnancy. The CDR3 sequence is CASSPMKGGQGHEQYF. The CDR3 nucleotides are TGTGCCAGCAGCCCGATGAAGGGGGGACAGGGCCACGAGCAGTACTTC.